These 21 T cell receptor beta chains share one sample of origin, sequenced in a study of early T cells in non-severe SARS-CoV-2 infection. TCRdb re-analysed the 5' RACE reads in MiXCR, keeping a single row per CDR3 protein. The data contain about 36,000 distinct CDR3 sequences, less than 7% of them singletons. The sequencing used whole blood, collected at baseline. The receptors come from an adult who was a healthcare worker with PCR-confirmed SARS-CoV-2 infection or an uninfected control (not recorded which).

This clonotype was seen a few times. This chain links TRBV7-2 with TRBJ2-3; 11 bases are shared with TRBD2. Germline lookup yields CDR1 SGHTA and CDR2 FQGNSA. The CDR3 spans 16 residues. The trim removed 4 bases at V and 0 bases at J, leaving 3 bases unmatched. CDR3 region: CASSSTSGTSTDTQYF. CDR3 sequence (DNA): TGTGCCAGCAGCTCGACTAGCGGGACCAGCACAGATACGCAGTATTTT.

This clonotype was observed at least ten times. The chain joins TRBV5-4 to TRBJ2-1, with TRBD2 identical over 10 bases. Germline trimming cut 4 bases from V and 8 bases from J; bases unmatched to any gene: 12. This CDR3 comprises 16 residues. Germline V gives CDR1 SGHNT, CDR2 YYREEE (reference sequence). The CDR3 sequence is CASSLKLAGGGDEQFF. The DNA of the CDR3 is TGTGCCAGCAGCCTGAAGTTAGCGGGAGGAGGGGATGAGCAGTTCTTC.

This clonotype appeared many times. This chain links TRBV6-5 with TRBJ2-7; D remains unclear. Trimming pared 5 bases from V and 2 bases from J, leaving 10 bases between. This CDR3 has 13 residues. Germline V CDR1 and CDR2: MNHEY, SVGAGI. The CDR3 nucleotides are TGTGCCAGCAGTAACCCGACGCCCTACGAGCAGTACTTC. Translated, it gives CASSNPTPYEQYF.

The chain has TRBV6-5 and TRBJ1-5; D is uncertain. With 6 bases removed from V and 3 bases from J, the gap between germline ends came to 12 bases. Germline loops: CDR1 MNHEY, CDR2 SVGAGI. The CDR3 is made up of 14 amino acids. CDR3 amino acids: CASRTRGSNQPQHF. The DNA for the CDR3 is TGTGCCAGCAGGACCAGAGGGTCCAATCAGCCCCAGCATTTT.

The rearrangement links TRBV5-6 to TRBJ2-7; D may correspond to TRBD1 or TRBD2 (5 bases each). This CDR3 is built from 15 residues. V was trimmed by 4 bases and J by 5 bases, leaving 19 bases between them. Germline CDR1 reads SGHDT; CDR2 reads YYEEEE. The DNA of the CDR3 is TGTGCCAGCAGCCCCCTCGGGACCGTGATCGACGAGCAGTACTTC. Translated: CASSPLGTVIDEQYF.

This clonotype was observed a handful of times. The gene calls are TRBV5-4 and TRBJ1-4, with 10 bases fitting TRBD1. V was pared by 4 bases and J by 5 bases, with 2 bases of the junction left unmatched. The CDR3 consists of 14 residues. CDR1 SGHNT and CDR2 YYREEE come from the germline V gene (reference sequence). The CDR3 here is CASSEGQGNEKLFF. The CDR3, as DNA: TGTGCCAGCAGCGAGGGACAGGGGAATGAAAAACTGTTTTTT.

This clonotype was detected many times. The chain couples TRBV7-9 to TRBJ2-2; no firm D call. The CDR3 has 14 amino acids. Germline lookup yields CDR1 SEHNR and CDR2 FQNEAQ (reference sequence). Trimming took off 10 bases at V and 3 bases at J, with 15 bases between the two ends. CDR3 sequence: CAILISRYTGELFF. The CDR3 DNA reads TGTGCCATCCTAATTAGCCGTTACACCGGGGAGCTGTTTTTT. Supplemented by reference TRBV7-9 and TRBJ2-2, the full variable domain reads DTGVSQNPRHKITKRGQNVTFRCDPISEHNRLYWYRQTLGQGPEFLTYFQNEAQLEKSRLLSDRFSAERPKGSFSTLEIQRTEQGDSAMYLCAILISRYTGELFFGEGSRLTVL.

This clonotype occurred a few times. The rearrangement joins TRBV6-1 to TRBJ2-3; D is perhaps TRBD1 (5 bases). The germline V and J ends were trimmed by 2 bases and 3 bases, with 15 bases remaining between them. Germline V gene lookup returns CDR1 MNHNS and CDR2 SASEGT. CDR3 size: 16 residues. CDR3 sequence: CASSELGRAGTDTQYF. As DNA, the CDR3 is TGTGCCAGCAGTGAATTGGGCAGGGCCGGTACAGATACGCAGTATTTT.

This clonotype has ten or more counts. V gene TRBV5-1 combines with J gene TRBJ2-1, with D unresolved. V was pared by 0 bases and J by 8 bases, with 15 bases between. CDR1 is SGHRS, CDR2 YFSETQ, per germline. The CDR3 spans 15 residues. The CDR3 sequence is CASSLVGVRSDEQFF. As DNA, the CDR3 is TGCGCCAGCAGCTTGGTCGGCGTGAGGTCAGATGAGCAGTTCTTC. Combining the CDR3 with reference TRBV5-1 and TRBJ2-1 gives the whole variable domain KAGVTQTPRYLIKTRGQQVTLSCSPISGHRSVSWYQQTPGQGLQFLFEYFSETQRNKGNFPGRFSGRQFSNSRSEMNVSTLELGDSALYLCASSLVGVRSDEQFFGPGTRLTVL.

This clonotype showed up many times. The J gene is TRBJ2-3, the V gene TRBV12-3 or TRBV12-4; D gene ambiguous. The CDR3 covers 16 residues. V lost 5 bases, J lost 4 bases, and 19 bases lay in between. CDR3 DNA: TGTGCCAGCAGTCCTCAGTCAGGAGTCGGGTCAGATACGCAGTATTTT. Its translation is CASSPQSGVGSDTQYF.

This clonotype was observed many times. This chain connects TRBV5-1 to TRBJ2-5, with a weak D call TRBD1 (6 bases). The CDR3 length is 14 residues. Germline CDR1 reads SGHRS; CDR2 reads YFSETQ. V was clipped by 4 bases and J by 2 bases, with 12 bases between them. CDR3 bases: TGCGCCAGCAGCATAGACAGGCCGCAAGAGACCCAGTACTTC. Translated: CASSIDRPQETQYF.

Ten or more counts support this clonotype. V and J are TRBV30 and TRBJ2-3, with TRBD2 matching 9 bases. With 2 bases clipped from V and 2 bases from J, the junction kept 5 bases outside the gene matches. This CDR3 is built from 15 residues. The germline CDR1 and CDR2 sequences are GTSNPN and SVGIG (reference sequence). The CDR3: CAWSIASGDTDTQYF. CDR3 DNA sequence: TGTGCCTGGAGTATCGCTAGCGGGGACACAGATACGCAGTATTTT.

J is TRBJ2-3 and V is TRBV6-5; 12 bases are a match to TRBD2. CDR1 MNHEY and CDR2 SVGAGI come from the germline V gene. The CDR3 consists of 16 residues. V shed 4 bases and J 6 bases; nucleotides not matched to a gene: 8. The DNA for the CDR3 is TGTGCCAGCAGTTCTAGACTAGCGGGAGTTTTTGATACGCAGTATTTT. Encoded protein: CASSSRLAGVFDTQYF.

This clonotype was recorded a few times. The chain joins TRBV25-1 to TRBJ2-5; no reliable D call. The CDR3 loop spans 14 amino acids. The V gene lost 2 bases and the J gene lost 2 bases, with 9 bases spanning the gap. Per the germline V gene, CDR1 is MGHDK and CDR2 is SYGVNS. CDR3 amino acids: CASSEPRPQETQYF. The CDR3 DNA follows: TGTGCCAGCAGTGAACCCCGACCACAAGAGACCCAGTACTTC.

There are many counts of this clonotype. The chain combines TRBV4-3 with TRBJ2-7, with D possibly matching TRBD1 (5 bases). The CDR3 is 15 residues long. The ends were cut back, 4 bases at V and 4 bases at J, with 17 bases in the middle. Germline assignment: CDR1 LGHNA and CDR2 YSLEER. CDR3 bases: TGCGCCAGCAGCCGCTCGGACCAGGGTTCTTACGAGCAGTACTTC. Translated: CASSRSDQGSYEQYF.

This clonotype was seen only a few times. CDR3 region: CASSDRGINIQYF. The CDR3 DNA is TGTGCCAGCAGCGACAGGGGAATAAACATTCAGTACTTC. V gene TRBV25-1 combines with J gene TRBJ2-4, with 8 bases matching TRBD1. The CDR3 is 13 residues long. Trimming removed 6 bases from V and 6 bases from J; junction bases left unmatched: 4. The germline V gene encodes CDR1 MGHDK and CDR2 SYGVNS.

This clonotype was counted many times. The CDR3 here is CSVEDQGTGGGYTF. CDR3 sequence (DNA): TGCAGCGTTGAAGATCAAGGGACAGGGGGCGGCTACACCTTC. This chain joins TRBV29-1 and TRBJ1-2, with 12 bases matching TRBD1. The CDR3 loop spans 14 amino acids. Trimming removed 0 bases from V and 8 bases from J; junction bases left unmatched: 4. Germline V gene sequence: CDR1 SQVTM, CDR2 ANQGSEA.

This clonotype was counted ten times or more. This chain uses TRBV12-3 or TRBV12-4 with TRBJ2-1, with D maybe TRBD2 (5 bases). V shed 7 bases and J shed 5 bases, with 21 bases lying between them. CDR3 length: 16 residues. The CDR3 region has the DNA TGTGCCAGCATCCCCCGGGGTCGGGCTCGAGACAATGAGCAGTTCTTC. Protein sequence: CASIPRGRARDNEQFF.

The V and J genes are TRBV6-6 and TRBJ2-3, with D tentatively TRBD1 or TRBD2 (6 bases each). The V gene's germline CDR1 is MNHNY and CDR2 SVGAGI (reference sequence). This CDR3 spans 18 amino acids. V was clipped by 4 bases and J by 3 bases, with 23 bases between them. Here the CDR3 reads CASSSLQPLRGVTDTQYF. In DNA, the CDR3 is TGTGCCAGCAGTTCACTCCAACCTCTTAGGGGGGTAACAGATACGCAGTATTTT.

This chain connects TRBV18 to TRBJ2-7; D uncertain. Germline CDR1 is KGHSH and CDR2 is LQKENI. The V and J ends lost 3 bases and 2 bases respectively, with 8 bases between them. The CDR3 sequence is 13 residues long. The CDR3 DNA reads TGTGCCAGCTCACCCGGCTCCACCTACGAGCAGTACTTC. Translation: CASSPGSTYEQYF.

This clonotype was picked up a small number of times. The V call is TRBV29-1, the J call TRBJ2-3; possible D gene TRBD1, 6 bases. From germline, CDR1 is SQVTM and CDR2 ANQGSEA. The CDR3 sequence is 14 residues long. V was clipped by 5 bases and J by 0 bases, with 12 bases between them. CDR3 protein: CSVLRGRSTDTQYF. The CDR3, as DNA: TGCAGCGTTCTGAGGGGGAGAAGCACAGATACGCAGTATTTT.